The T cell receptor (beta chain) under discussion was sequenced for a study of T cells in Graves' hyperthyroidism and ophthalmopathy. Points from the study as a whole: Median prediction lead before ophthalmopathy onset was 5 to 7 months with the model.

Inclusion characteristics of ophthalmopathy patients comprised a Clinical Activity Score of at least 3, a NOSPECS grade of at least 4, and duration under 3 months. Those patients with uncontrolled infection, other autoimmune disease, pregnancy or lactation were excluded. Diagnosis rested on symptoms, serum thyroxine and TRAb, thyroid ultrasound, and orbital computed tomography. V was cut by 7 bases and J by 2 bases, with 12 bases left in between. Germline V gene data show CDR1 as LGHDT and CDR2 as YNNKEL (reference sequence). The CDR3 is 13 amino acids. This clonotype was observed a few times. The antigen remains unidentified. Authors of the study amplified TCR beta CDR3 regions from RNA transcripts. HTBI primers drove first-round RT-PCR of the TCR CDR3. TCRdb recomputed calls from the multiplex PCR reads with MiXCR, one row per CDR3 protein. The data hold around 500,000 distinct CDR3 sequences, with roughly 23% observed a single time.

This chain uses TRBV3-1 with TRBJ2-7, with D possibly TRBD2 on 5 matching bases. The TCR sequence derives from a woman in her 70s with Graves' ophthalmopathy. Material: blood. The CDR3 sequence: CASTGLDTYEQYF. CDR3 nucleotides: TGTGCCAGCACCGGACTCGACACCTACGAGCAGTACTTC.